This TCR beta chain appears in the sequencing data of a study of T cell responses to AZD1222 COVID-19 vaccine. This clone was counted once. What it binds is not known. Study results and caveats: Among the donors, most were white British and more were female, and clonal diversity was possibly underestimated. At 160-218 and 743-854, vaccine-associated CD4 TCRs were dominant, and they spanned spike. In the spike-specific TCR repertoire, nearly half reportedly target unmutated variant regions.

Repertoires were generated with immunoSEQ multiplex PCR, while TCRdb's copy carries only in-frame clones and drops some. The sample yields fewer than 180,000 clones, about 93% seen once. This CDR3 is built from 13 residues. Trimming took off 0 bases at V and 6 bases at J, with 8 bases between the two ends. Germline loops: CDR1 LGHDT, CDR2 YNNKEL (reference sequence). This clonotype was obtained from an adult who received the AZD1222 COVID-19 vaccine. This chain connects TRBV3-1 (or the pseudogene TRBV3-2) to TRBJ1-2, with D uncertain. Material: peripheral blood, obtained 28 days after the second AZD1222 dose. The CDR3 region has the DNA TGTGCCAGCAGCCAAGAGACACGACATGGCTACACCTTC. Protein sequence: CASSQETRHGYTF.